This TCR beta chain was obtained from a study of control samples from healthy donors and cancer patients. Produced via immunoSEQ multiplex PCR; TCRdb's table is partial and in-frame only. The repertoire includes 100,000 to 150,000 clones, approximately 90% of them detected once, and about 2.2% sits in the top ten. The CDR3 is 14 amino acids. Germline V gene sequence: CDR1 SGHAT, CDR2 FQNNGV. V was clipped by 3 bases and J by 1 base, with 9 bases between them. The source of this sequence is a woman between 50 and 59 years old in good health. The chain is built from TRBV11-2 and TRBJ1-2; weak D call: TRBD1 (5 bases). Sequenced material: blood. The CDR3 region is CASSLVGLNYGYTF. Here the CDR3 DNA reads TGTGCCAGCAGCTTGGTGGGACTTAACTATGGCTACACCTTC.